What follows are 32 T cell receptor beta chains derived from one specimen sequenced in a study of T cells in Graves' hyperthyroidism and ophthalmopathy. Researchers took RNA transcripts and amplified the TCR beta CDR3 regions from them. Researchers ran a first-round RT-PCR on the TCR CDR3 using the HTBI primer set. TCRdb reprocessed the multiplex PCR reads with MiXCR, giving one entry per CDR3 protein. The sample has a few hundred thousand distinct CDR3 sequences, around 15% seen once. Sequencing was carried out using blood. The source is a woman aged 40 to 49 with Graves' hyperthyroidism.

This clonotype was detected ten times or more. The chain employs TRBV6-1 and TRBJ2-7, with TRBD2 as a possible D gene (5 bases). The CDR3 length is 16 residues. Trimming cost V 0 bases and J 0 bases, with 12 bases left between them. The germline gives CDR1 MNHNS, CDR2 SASEGT. DNA of the CDR3: TGTGCCAGCAGTGAAGCAAGGGAGCCTGACTCCTACGAGCAGTACTTC. Translating it yields CASSEAREPDSYEQYF.

This clonotype was recorded at least ten times. V is TRBV11-2 and J is TRBJ2-5; TRBD1 agrees at 8 bases. Germline V gene lookup returns CDR1 SGHAT and CDR2 FQNNGV. V was pared by 3 bases and J by 5 bases, with 8 bases of the junction left unmatched. CDR3 length: 15 amino acids. CDR3: CASSLGTGMLETQYF. CDR3 DNA: TGTGCCAGCAGCTTGGGGACAGGAATGTTGGAGACCCAGTACTTC.

This clonotype appeared many times. This chain joins TRBV5-1 and TRBJ2-1, with 14 nucleotides matching TRBD2. The CDR3 totals 17 residues. J was trimmed by 1 base and V by 4 bases; bases with no gene match: 4. Germline V gene lookup returns CDR1 SGHRS and CDR2 YFSETQ. The CDR3 sequence: CASSPGLAGVSYNEQFF. For the CDR3, the DNA is TGCGCCAGCAGCCCGGGACTAGCGGGAGTGTCCTACAATGAGCAGTTCTTC.

A few counts support this clonotype. The rearrangement joins TRBV6-1 to TRBJ2-7, with 14 bases matching TRBD2. Per germline, CDR1 MNHNS and CDR2 SASEGT. The CDR3 extends over 13 amino acids. V lost 6 bases, J lost 7 bases, and 2 bases stayed unmatched. This chain's CDR3 is CASRGLAGEEQYF. The CDR3 DNA reads TGTGCCAGCAGGGGACTAGCGGGAGAGGAGCAGTACTTC.

This clonotype was detected ten times or more. V is TRBV7-8 and J is TRBJ2-1; 8 bases fit TRBD2. The J segment lost 7 bases and the V segment lost 1 base, leaving 6 bases of the junction unmatched. Germline CDR1 is SGHVS and CDR2 is FQNEAQ. This CDR3 has 15 amino acids. The CDR3 is CASSLDGRAFNEQFF. The CDR3 bases are TGTGCCAGCAGCTTAGACGGGAGGGCCTTTAATGAGCAGTTCTTC. Together with reference TRBV7-8 and TRBJ2-1, the CDR3 gives the full variable domain: GAGVSQSPRYKVAKRGQDVALRCDPISGHVSLFWYQQALGQGPEFLTYFQNEAQLDKSGLPSDRFFAERPEGSVSTLKIQRTQQEDSAVYLCASSLDGRAFNEQFFGPGTRLTVL.

This clonotype was seen ten or more times. The CDR3 loop is CASSLASGGIYGYTF. CDR3 sequence (DNA): TGTGCCAGCAGCTTAGCGTCAGGGGGAATCTATGGCTACACCTTC. The chain joins TRBV7-2 to TRBJ1-2, with 7 positions matching TRBD1. The CDR3 sequence is 15 residues long. From germline, CDR1 is SGHTA and CDR2 FQGNSA. With V trimmed by 0 bases and J by 4 bases, 5 bases remained unmatched.

Many counts were recorded for this clonotype. The V gene is TRBV12-3 or TRBV12-4, the J gene TRBJ2-7, with 9 bases fitting TRBD2. This CDR3 has 15 residues. V lost 5 bases to trimming and J lost 0 bases; unmatched junction nucleotides: 5. The DNA for the CDR3 is TGTGCCAGCAGTCCAGGACTAGCGAACTCCTACGAGCAGTACTTC. Encoded protein: CASSPGLANSYEQYF.

This clonotype was seen at least ten times. This chain joins TRBV9 and TRBJ2-5; 8 positions match TRBD1. The CDR3 is 14 amino acids. Germline CDR1 reads SGDLS; CDR2 reads YYNGEE. Trimming removed 6 bases from V and 7 bases from J; junction bases left unmatched: 11. DNA of the CDR3: TGTGCCAGCAATACGGGACAGGCGAGTGGGACCCAGTACTTC. It yields the protein CASNTGQASGTQYF.

This clonotype was seen ten or more times. The V and J genes are TRBV28 and TRBJ1-1, with 9 bases lining up with TRBD1. Germline V lookup: CDR1 MDHEN, CDR2 SYDVKM. J gave up 1 base and V 6 bases, and 15 bases lay outside the gene matches. This CDR3 is 18 amino acids long. The DNA of the CDR3 is TGTGCCAGCAGAGACCTCCCGGGACAGGGAACGGGGAACACTGAAGCTTTCTTT. It encodes CASRDLPGQGTGNTEAFF.

This clonotype was observed at least ten times. The chain carries TRBV7-2 and TRBJ2-7, with 8 bases identical to TRBD1. The V and J ends lost 5 bases and 3 bases, in that order; junction bases with no gene match: 9. Germline-derived CDR1 and CDR2 are SGHTA and FQGNSA. This CDR3 has 15 amino acids. In nucleotides, the CDR3 is TGTGCCAGCAGCCCCCGGACAGGGAGGAACTACGAGCAGTACTTC. Translated, it gives CASSPRTGRNYEQYF. Filled out from reference TRBV7-2 and TRBJ2-7, the complete variable domain reads GAGVSQSPSNKVTEKGKDVELRCDPISGHTALYWYRQSLGQGLEFLIYFQGNSAPDKSGLPSDRFSAERTGGSVSTLTIQRTQQEDSAVYLCASSPRTGRNYEQYFGPGTRLTVT.

This clonotype was counted many times. The rearrangement uses TRBV28 and TRBJ2-3; 8 nucleotides line up with TRBD2. Germline V lookup: CDR1 MDHEN, CDR2 SYDVKM. This CDR3 has 18 amino acids. V was clipped by 3 bases and J by 1 base; unmatched bases: 12. The CDR3 loop reads CASSLLAGLLAGTDTQYF. The CDR3 DNA reads as TGTGCCAGCAGTTTGTTAGCGGGACTTCTAGCAGGCACAGATACGCAGTATTTT. The whole variable domain, remainder taken from reference TRBV28 and TRBJ2-3, is DVKVTQSSRYLVKRTGEKVFLECVQDMDHENMFWYRQDPGLGLRLIYFSYDVKMKEKGDIPEGYSVSREKKERFSLILESASTNQTSMYLCASSLLAGLLAGTDTQYFGPGTRLTVL.

This clonotype has ten or more counts. The CDR3 reads CASSYSGTSAEQFF. The CDR3 DNA sequence: TGTGCCAGCAGCTACTCCGGGACTAGCGCCGAGCAGTTCTTC. The gene calls are TRBV11-2 and TRBJ2-1; 10 bases are shared with TRBD2. With 4 bases clipped from V and 10 bases from J, the junction kept 7 bases outside the gene matches. The CDR3 is 14 amino acids. Germline CDR1 and CDR2: SGHAT and FQNNGV. Complete variable domain (other parts from reference TRBV11-2 and TRBJ2-1): EAGVAQSPRYKIIEKRQSVAFWCNPISGHATLYWYQQILGQGPKLLIQFQNNGVVDDSQLPKDRFSAERLKGVDSTLKIQPAKLEDSAVYLCASSYSGTSAEQFFGPGTRLTVL.

The table lists this clonotype with a few counts. V and J are TRBV9 and TRBJ2-1; 8 bases are a match to TRBD2. Germline assignment: CDR1 SGDLS and CDR2 YYNGEE. The junction had 3 bases not matched to a gene; V was cut back by 0 bases and J by 4 bases. This CDR3 is 15 amino acids long. The CDR3 loop is CASSVVAGLYNEQFF. In DNA form, the CDR3 reads TGTGCCAGCAGCGTAGTAGCGGGGCTTTACAATGAGCAGTTCTTC.

This clonotype came up many times. The J gene is TRBJ2-7, the V gene TRBV20-1, with D perhaps matching TRBD2 (5 bases). The CDR3 runs 12 residues. V lost 4 bases and J 2 bases, leaving 9 bases between the germline ends. Germline CDR1 reads DFQATT; CDR2 reads SNEGSKA (reference sequence). CDR3: CSAKRYPYEQYF. The CDR3 DNA reads as TGCAGTGCTAAGCGGTATCCCTACGAGCAGTACTTC.

Many counts were recorded for this clonotype. V is TRBV10-3 and J is TRBJ1-1; weak D call: TRBD1 (5 bases). Germline V CDR1 and CDR2: ENHRY, SYGVKD. V was trimmed by 0 bases and J by 4 bases, leaving 15 bases between them. This CDR3 comprises 16 residues. The CDR3 is CAISESDQGSATEAFF. DNA for the CDR3: TGTGCCATCAGTGAGTCGGATCAGGGTAGTGCCACTGAAGCTTTCTTT.

There are many counts of this clonotype. The gene calls are TRBV18 and TRBJ2-1; D is possibly TRBD2 (5 bases). V lost 1 base and J lost 2, with 12 bases in between. CDR3 length equals 16 residues. Per germline, CDR1 KGHSH and CDR2 LQKENI. CDR3 sequence reads: CASSPLPGVTYNEQFF. CDR3 bases: TGTGCCAGCTCACCACTCCCCGGGGTTACCTACAATGAGCAGTTCTTC.

This clonotype was seen repeatedly, ten times or more. The chain has TRBV2 and TRBJ2-7, with TRBD1 identical over 7 bases. The CDR3 spans 16 residues. V lost 0 bases and J lost 1; bases outside the gene matches: 6. Germline lookup yields CDR1 SNHLY and CDR2 FYNNEI. The chain's CDR3 is CASSEAPAGGSYEQYF. Written as DNA, the CDR3 is TGTGCCAGCAGTGAAGCGCCGGCAGGGGGTTCCTACGAGCAGTACTTC.

This clonotype was detected many times. The chain links TRBV10-3 to TRBJ2-2; 8 positions agree with TRBD1. The germline V gene has CDR1 ENHRY and CDR2 SYGVKD. The CDR3 contains 16 residues. The trim removed 6 bases at V and 1 base at J, leaving 7 bases unmatched. Written as DNA, the CDR3 is TGTGCCATCAGCCTGCAGGGGACAGGGAACACCGGGGAGCTGTTTTTT. The encoded protein is CAISLQGTGNTGELFF.

This clonotype has at least ten counts. The gene calls are TRBV7-8 and TRBJ2-1; D may be TRBD1 (6 bases). The CDR3 covers 12 residues. Germline CDR1 SGHVS, CDR2 FQNEAQ. Trimming took 5 bases from V and 9 from J, leaving 11 bases between them. CDR3 amino acids: CASSGIQGEQFF. The CDR3 DNA reads as TGTGCCAGCAGCGGAATACAGGGTGAGCAGTTCTTC.

The J gene is TRBJ2-4, the V gene TRBV19; D remains unclear. CDR1 LNHDA and CDR2 SQIVND come from the germline V gene (reference sequence). V dropped 11 bases and J dropped 0 bases, with 17 bases sitting between them. The CDR3 runs to 15 residues. The CDR3 DNA follows: TGTGCCCCCCTACTCCACACTTTAGCCAAAAACATTCAGTACTTC. Translation gives CAPLLHTLAKNIQYF.

V usage is TRBV7-9 and J usage is TRBJ2-1; 10 bases match TRBD1. This CDR3 is 15 amino acids long. The V segment lost 2 bases and the J segment 9 bases; nucleotides outside the gene matches: 7. CDR1 and CDR2 from the germline V gene are SEHNR and FQNEAQ (reference sequence). The CDR3 reads CASSLPGTGETEQFF. In DNA form, the CDR3 reads TGTGCCAGCAGCTTACCCGGGACAGGGGAGACTGAGCAGTTCTTC.

This clonotype was seen a few times. The chain is built from TRBV11-1 and TRBJ2-7; D gene unclear. The V gene lost 1 base and the J gene lost 9 bases, with 10 bases spanning the gap. The CDR3 runs to 12 residues. Germline V gives CDR1 SGHAT, CDR2 FQDESV (reference sequence). The CDR3: CASSLGGYAQYF. The CDR3 DNA follows: TGTGCCAGCAGCTTAGGAGGTTATGCGCAGTACTTC.

This clonotype was picked up many times. The DNA of the CDR3 is TGTGCCAGCAGTGATAGCGGAGTTTACAATGAGCAGTTCTTC. Protein sequence: CASSDSGVYNEQFF. The J gene is TRBJ2-1, the V gene TRBV6-1, with a possible D match to TRBD2 (6 bases). Trimming shortened V by 3 bases and J by 4 bases, and 10 bases separated the two germline ends. Germline V gene sequence: CDR1 MNHNS, CDR2 SASEGT. The CDR3 has 14 residues.

This clonotype was found many times. The genes are TRBV7-9 and TRBJ2-7; D not resolved. This CDR3 region has 14 residues. Trimming took off 11 bases at V and 2 bases at J, with 19 bases between the two ends. The germline V gene has CDR1 SEHNR and CDR2 FQNEAQ (reference sequence). The CDR3 DNA sequence: TGTGCCTATCTATCCGGCGTGTGGCCCTACGAGCAGTACTTC. Its translation is CAYLSGVWPYEQYF. Variable domain in full (rest from reference TRBV7-9 and TRBJ2-7): DTGVSQNPRHKITKRGQNVTFRCDPISEHNRLYWYRQTLGQGPEFLTYFQNEAQLEKSRLLSDRFSAERPKGSFSTLEIQRTEQGDSAMYLCAYLSGVWPYEQYFGPGTRLTVT.

This clonotype was picked up many times. The chain has TRBV12-3 or TRBV12-4 and TRBJ2-3, with 8 bases identical to TRBD2. This CDR3 comprises 15 residues. The junction had 8 bases not matched to a gene; V was cut back by 5 bases and J by 4 bases. The CDR3 nucleotides are TGTGCCAGCAGTCATATAGCGGGAATAGCAGATACGCAGTATTTT. Translating gives CASSHIAGIADTQYF.

The rearrangement links TRBV7-9 to TRBJ2-7, with 8 bases matching TRBD1. Germline-derived CDR1 and CDR2 are SEHNR and FQNEAQ (reference sequence). The CDR3 consists of 14 residues. The ends lost 6 bases at V and 3 bases at J; junction bases unmatched: 7. CDR3 nucleotide sequence: TGTGCCAGCAGTACGGACAGGGAGTACTACGAGCAGTACTTC. Translation gives CASSTDREYYEQYF.

This clonotype was picked up many times. This chain connects TRBV18 to TRBJ2-3; perhaps TRBD1 as D (5 bases). The CDR3 runs 14 residues. Per the germline V gene, CDR1 is KGHSH and CDR2 is LQKENI. V was trimmed by 3 bases and J by 1 base, leaving 8 bases between them. As DNA, the CDR3 is TGTGCCAGCTCACCGAGGACACGCACAGATACGCAGTATTTT. Protein product: CASSPRTRTDTQYF.

This clonotype was seen at least ten times. The rearrangement links TRBV27 to TRBJ1-2, with 9 bases identical to TRBD1. Per the germline V gene, CDR1 is MNHEY and CDR2 is SMNVEV (reference sequence). V shed 5 bases, J shed 6 bases, and the junction held 10 bases outside the gene matches. This CDR3 region has 15 residues. CDR3 sequence: CASSHSPGTGNGYTF. In nucleotides, the CDR3 is TGTGCCAGCAGTCACAGTCCCGGGACAGGGAATGGCTACACCTTC.

Written as DNA, the CDR3 is TGCGCCAGCAGCCTCAGATCTACAGGGGGCTCCTACGAGCAGTACTTC. Amino acids: CASSLRSTGGSYEQYF. The V call is TRBV5-1, the J call TRBJ2-7, with 8 bases fitting TRBD1. Germline values: CDR1 SGHRS, CDR2 YFSETQ. The trim removed 4 bases at V and 0 bases at J, leaving 9 bases unmatched. CDR3 length: 16 amino acids.

This clonotype was found many times. V gene TRBV20-1 combines with J gene TRBJ1-1, with TRBD1 matching 7 bases. The germline CDR1 and CDR2 sequences are DFQATT and SNEGSKA (reference sequence). The CDR3 extends over 15 amino acids. Trimming removed 3 bases from V and 0 bases from J; junction bases left unmatched: 7. The CDR3 region has the DNA TGCAGTGCTAGGCCTGGACAGGTCATGAACACTGAAGCTTTCTTT. Residues: CSARPGQVMNTEAFF.

This clonotype was counted many times. The V and J genes are TRBV28 and TRBJ1-2; D is uncertain. CDR3 size: 15 residues. Germline CDR1 and CDR2: MDHEN and SYDVKM. Trimming left V 2 bases short and J 4 bases short, with 14 bases between. The CDR3 DNA is TGTGCCAGCAGTTTAGGGCGGCCAGCCACCTATGGCTACACCTTC. It encodes CASSLGRPATYGYTF.

The V gene is TRBV14, the J gene TRBJ1-2; D is undetermined. V lost 1 base to trimming and J lost 2 bases, with 5 bases between them. Germline values: CDR1 SGHDN, CDR2 FVKESK. The CDR3 covers 13 residues. DNA of the CDR3: TGTGCCAGCAGCCAAGGGAGAAACTATGGCTACACCTTC. As protein: CASSQGRNYGYTF.